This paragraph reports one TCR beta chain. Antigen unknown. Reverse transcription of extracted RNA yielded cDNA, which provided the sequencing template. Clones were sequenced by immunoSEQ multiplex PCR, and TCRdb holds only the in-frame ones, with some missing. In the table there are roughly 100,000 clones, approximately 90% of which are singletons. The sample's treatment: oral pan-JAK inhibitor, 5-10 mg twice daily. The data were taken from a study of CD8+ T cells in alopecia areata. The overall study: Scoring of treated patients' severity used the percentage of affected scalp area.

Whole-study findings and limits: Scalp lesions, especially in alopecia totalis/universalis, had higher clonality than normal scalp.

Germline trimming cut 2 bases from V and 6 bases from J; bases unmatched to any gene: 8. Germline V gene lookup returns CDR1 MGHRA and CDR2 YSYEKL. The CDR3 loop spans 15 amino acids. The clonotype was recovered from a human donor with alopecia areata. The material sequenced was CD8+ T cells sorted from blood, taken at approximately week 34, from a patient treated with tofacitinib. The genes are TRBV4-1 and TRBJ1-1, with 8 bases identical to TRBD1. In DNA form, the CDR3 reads TGCGCCAGCAGCCAACCGACAGGGGAAGGACCTGAAGCTTTCTTT. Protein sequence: CASSQPTGEGPEAFF.